The sequence of this T cell receptor (beta chain) was determined in a study of T cell responses to AZD1222 COVID-19 vaccine. Deletions cut 7 bases from V and 2 bases from J, with 9 bases between. The CDR3 contains 13 residues. Per germline, CDR1 SNHLY and CDR2 FYNNEI. Of note for this clone: Antigen specificity is unknown.

Study-level results: Only a handful of people who got AZD1222 tested seropositive at baseline. Clonal diversity was possibly underestimated, and white British individuals and females predominated among donors.

Method: immunoSEQ multiplex PCR; TCRdb's copy keeps in-frame clones and lacks some. The table shows roughly 120,000 clones, with approximately 85% occurring only once. The receptor comes from an adult in good health. The material was peripheral blood, obtained on day 0 of AZD1222 vaccination. The chain is built from TRBV2 and TRBJ1-5; unclear D gene. As DNA, the CDR3 is TGTGCCAGCATGCGGGAAGGCAATCAGCCCCAGCATTTT. Protein: CASMREGNQPQHF.